The 14 T cell receptor beta chains below were found in one sample sequenced in a study of neurological immune-mediated disorders. The time point was: longitudinal time-point 3. From the 5' RACE reads, TCRdb called clonotypes with MiXCR, one entry per CDR3 protein. The sample includes approximately 89,000 distinct CDR3 sequences, 3.5% to 5.5% of them seen just once. The sample was PBMCs. All receptors come from a woman aged 55-69 years with multiple sclerosis.

This clonotype was recorded at least ten times. This sequence joins TRBV29-1 and TRBJ2-3, with 8 bases identical to TRBD1. The CDR3 contains 15 residues. J lost 2 bases, V lost 5 bases, and 9 bases had no gene match. In germline, CDR1 is SQVTM, CDR2 ANQGSEA. CDR3 in DNA: TGCAGCGTTCATGACAGGGGTGGGAACACAGATACGCAGTATTTT. This encodes CSVHDRGGNTDTQYF.

This clonotype showed up many times. This sequence joins TRBV5-1 and TRBJ2-6; D is perhaps TRBD1 or TRBD2 (6 bases each). V dropped 2 bases and J dropped 0 bases, with 12 bases sitting between them. Germline V CDR1 and CDR2: SGHRS, YFSETQ. The CDR3 totals 17 residues. The CDR3 region has the DNA TGCGCCAGCAGCTTTAGGGGGGCCACCTCTGGGGCCAACGTCCTGACTTTC. Protein sequence: CASSFRGATSGANVLTF.

This clonotype was seen ten or more times. The genes are TRBV27 and TRBJ2-7; no definite D call. CDR3 size: 13 residues. V shed 6 bases and J shed 3 bases, with 12 bases lying between them. From germline, CDR1 is MNHEY and CDR2 SMNVEV (reference sequence). The CDR3 bases are TGTGCCAGCAGACCATACGGTAGCTACGAGCAGTACTTC. Its protein product is CASRPYGSYEQYF.

This clonotype appeared many times. CDR3 nucleotide sequence: TGTGCCAGCAGTACCCCTAGCGGGGGGGTTTACAATGAGCAGTTCTTC. This sequence encodes CASSTPSGGVYNEQFF. This rearrangement joins TRBV2 to TRBJ2-1; 12 bases map to TRBD2. In germline, CDR1 is SNHLY, CDR2 FYNNEI. The CDR3 covers 16 residues. Unmatched junction bases numbered 6, after V lost 5 bases and J lost 4 bases.

In its sample, this clonotype was seen many times. The rearrangement links TRBV27 to TRBJ1-2; D perhaps matches TRBD1 (5 bases). Germline CDR1 and CDR2: MNHEY and SMNVEV (reference sequence). V gave up 6 bases and J gave up 0 bases, with 14 bases separating them. The CDR3 contains 15 residues. CDR3 region: CASRYKQEANYGYTF. CDR3 sequence (DNA): TGTGCCAGCAGATATAAACAGGAAGCTAACTATGGCTACACCTTC.

Many counts were recorded for this clonotype. The rearrangement uses TRBV20-1 and TRBJ2-2; D ambiguous. This CDR3 is 16 amino acids long. Germline CDR1 is DFQATT and CDR2 is SNEGSKA (reference sequence). V was clipped by 0 bases and J by 0 bases, with 11 bases between them. Written as DNA, the CDR3 is TGCAGTGCTAGAGATCCTAACCCCGCGAACACCGGGGAGCTGTTTTTT. Translation gives CSARDPNPANTGELFF.

This clonotype has a count of ten or more. The chain joins TRBV2 to TRBJ1-4; D uncertain. Germline V gives CDR1 SNHLY, CDR2 FYNNEI. The CDR3 has 11 amino acids. The V end lost 3 bases, the J end lost 13 bases, and 9 bases lay between the germline ends. CDR3 amino acids: CASSELVPLFF. The CDR3 nucleotides are TGTGCCAGCAGTGAGTTGGTCCCACTGTTTTTT.

The table lists this clonotype with many counts. V and J are TRBV6-6 and TRBJ2-3, with D perhaps TRBD1 (6 bases). The CDR3 is made up of 13 amino acids. The germline CDR1 and CDR2 sequences are MNHNY and SVGAGI (reference sequence). V dropped 10 bases and J dropped 2 bases, with 13 bases sitting between them. The CDR3 loop reads CANSRGITDTQYF. The DNA for the CDR3 is TGTGCCAATTCGAGGGGGATCACAGATACGCAGTATTTT.

This clonotype showed up just once. A much bigger clone sits one base away, suggesting this may be a read error. The chain uses TRBV7-2 and TRBJ2-7, with a weak D call TRBD2 (6 bases). This CDR3 has 14 residues. The V gene lost 7 bases and the J gene lost 2 bases, with 15 bases spanning the gap. Germline V gene data show CDR1 as SGHTA and CDR2 as FQGNSA. The CDR3 DNA reads as TGTGCCAGCATCCCCGGGACTCGAACCTACGAGCAGTACTTC. Translation: CASIPGTRTYEQYF.

The table lists this clonotype with many counts. V usage is TRBV7-2 and J usage is TRBJ2-2; TRBD1 aligns across 8 bases. CDR1 is SGHTA and CDR2 is FQGNSA in the germline V gene. Trimming at V came to 3 bases and at J to 6 bases, leaving 6 bases not matched to a gene. The CDR3 sequence is 15 residues long. The CDR3 coding sequence is TGTGCCAGCAGCTTGGAGTGGACAGGGCCCGGGGAGCTGTTTTTT. Residues: CASSLEWTGPGELFF.

This clonotype was counted ten times or more. The CDR3 DNA is TGTGCCATCAGTGCCTCGAACTCTGGAAACACCATATATTTT. This translates into CAISASNSGNTIYF. The rearrangement uses TRBV10-3 and TRBJ1-3; D not resolved. CDR1 is ENHRY and CDR2 is SYGVKD in the germline V gene. Deletions cut 4 bases from V and 0 bases from J, with 7 bases between. CDR3 length equals 14 residues.

J is TRBJ2-7 and V is TRBV5-1, with D tentatively TRBD1 (6 bases). In germline, CDR1 is SGHRS, CDR2 YFSETQ. The ends were cut back, 0 bases at V and 7 bases at J, with 20 bases in the middle. The CDR3 has 16 residues. The CDR3 coding sequence is TGCGCCAGCAGCTTGGATCCCGGGACACCCGGCCGGGAGCAGTACTTC. It encodes CASSLDPGTPGREQYF.

This clonotype was seen at least ten times. CDR3 in amino acids: CASSPVAGGQLNEQFF. For the CDR3, the DNA is TGTGCCAGCAGTCCAGTAGCGGGGGGACAGTTGAATGAGCAGTTCTTC. This rearrangement joins TRBV6-5 to TRBJ2-1, with TRBD2 matching 10 bases. After removal of 5 bases from V and 7 bases from J, the junction contained 11 bases not matched to a gene. Germline CDR1 reads MNHEY; CDR2 reads SVGAGI. The CDR3 covers 16 residues.

This clonotype was counted many times. This rearrangement joins TRBV14 to TRBJ1-6; D ambiguous. V was cut by 4 bases and J by 10 bases, with 11 bases left in between. The CDR3 covers 13 residues. Germline V lookup: CDR1 SGHDN, CDR2 FVKESK. The CDR3: CASSPIEGSPLHF. For the CDR3, the DNA is TGTGCCAGCAGCCCGATCGAGGGATCACCCCTCCACTTT.